This is a list of T cell receptor beta chains from one sample in a study of blood T cell repertoires in COVID-19. Using immunoSEQ multiplex PCR, the repertoire was profiled, and TCRdb retains in-frame clones only, with some absent. The table shows tens of thousands of clones, with 86% occurring only once. Sample: peripheral blood. The source is a man between 70 and 80 years old with active COVID-19. The CDR3 runs from the conserved cysteine through the conserved F or W. The order of the fields is V gene, CDR3 protein.

TRBV7-9 | CASSSRETQYF
TRBV5-4 | CASSDRGDEQFF
TRBV6-5 | CASSYLGTGINTEAFF
TRBV30 | CAWSPGNTYGYTF
TRBV9 | CASSVGDYYPDFQETQYF
TRBV6-2/TRBV6-3 | CASSFLGSNSPLHF
TRBV5-1 | CASTTGQPMNTEAFF
TRBV5-6 | CASSLGAGVYGYTF
TRBV6-5 | CASSYLEGARNTIYF
TRBV10-3 | CAISTGGAWTEAFF
TRBV11-3 | CASSLDYRGEAFF
TRBV6-4 | CASILLQVRKRDTEAFF
TRBV27 | CASSTLMAADTEAFF
TRBV30 | CAWSDQGAVSPLHF
TRBV6-5 | CASSYGLKSQPQHF
TRBV7-2 | CASSKGGGRHGYTF
TRBV7-9 | CASSTPRTRPGDEQFF
TRBV6-4 | CASKDERRPTDTQYF
TRBV2 | CASNEGSSYNEQFF
TRBV4-1 | CASSHAIGGNYGYTF
TRBV25-1 | CASSGRGGGANEQFF
TRBV3-1/TRBV3-2 | CASSRGSGEAFF
TRBV27 | CASSFGQGYGYTF
TRBV15 | CATSRDRGAGANVLTF
TRBV29-1 | CSLTPGGGRETQYF
TRBV5-1 | CASSLLPGEGYGYTF
TRBV2 | CASSERGRYGYTF
TRBV11-2 | CASSLGLGAPSYEQYF
TRBV5-1 | CASSWGENGELFF
TRBV30 | CASGGGGPETQYF
TRBV7-9 | CASSPTGPRPYNEQFF
TRBV2 | CASKEVANSNQPQHF
TRBV7-2 | CASSPYGSQPQHF
TRBV27 | CASSSPSSSVGEQFF
TRBV5-1 | CASSLVGSSSPLHF
TRBV6-6 | CASRTGYEQYF
TRBV6-5 | CASSGHGGNTIYF
TRBV6-2/TRBV6-3 | CASSYSSGGGETQYF
TRBV4-1 | CASSQPGQGFLYNEQFF
TRBV7-3 | CASSLIAGGLAGQYF
TRBV15 | CATSREKGANYGYTF
TRBV4-3 | CASSPWTGEFNTGELFF
TRBV2 | CASTTRGTRSQPQHF
TRBV7-8 | CASSLENGGTEAFF
TRBV3-1/TRBV3-2 | CASSLSWTGVTGELFF
TRBV18 | CASSPPGGPYTGELFF
TRBV29-1 | CSVQITGGGYGYTF
TRBV6-6 | CASSSLEGQGTYEQYF
TRBV4-3 | CASSQLQGEAFF
TRBV7-6 | CASSPLGGDRSYEQYF
TRBV4-1 | CASSQTFGLDYEQYF
TRBV10-1 | CASGGRTGLAGKRDYEQYF
TRBV7-2 | CASRVTGEQFF